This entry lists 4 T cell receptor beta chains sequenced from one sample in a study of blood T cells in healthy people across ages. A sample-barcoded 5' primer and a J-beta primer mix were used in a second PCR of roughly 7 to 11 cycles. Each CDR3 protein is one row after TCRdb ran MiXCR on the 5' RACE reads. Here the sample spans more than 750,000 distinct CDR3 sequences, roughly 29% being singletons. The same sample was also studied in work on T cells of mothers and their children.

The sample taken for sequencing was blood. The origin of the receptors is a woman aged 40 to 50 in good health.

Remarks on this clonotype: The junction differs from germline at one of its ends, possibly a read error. The CDR3, as DNA: TGTGCCGGCAGCGGAACGGGGGGCCGTTTGGATACGCAGTATTTT. As protein: CAGSGTGGRLDTQYF. This chain uses TRBV11-3 with TRBJ2-3, with D possibly matching TRBD2 (7 bases). Germline V gene data show CDR1 as SGHNT and CDR2 as YENEEA. This CDR3 contains 15 residues.

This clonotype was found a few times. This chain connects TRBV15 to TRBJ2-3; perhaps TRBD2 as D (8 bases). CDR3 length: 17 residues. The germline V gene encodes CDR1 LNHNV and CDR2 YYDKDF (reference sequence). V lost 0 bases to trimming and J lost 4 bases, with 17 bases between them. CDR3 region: CATSRDHTGGGPDTQYF. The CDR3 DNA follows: TGTGCCACCAGCAGAGATCATACGGGAGGGGGCCCAGATACGCAGTATTTT. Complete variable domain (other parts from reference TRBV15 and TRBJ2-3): DAMVIQNPRYQVTQFGKPVTLSCSQTLNHNVMYWYQQKSSQAPKLLFHYYDKDFNNEADTPDNFQSRRPNTSFCFLDIRSPGLGDTAMYLCATSRDHTGGGPDTQYFGPGTRLTVL.

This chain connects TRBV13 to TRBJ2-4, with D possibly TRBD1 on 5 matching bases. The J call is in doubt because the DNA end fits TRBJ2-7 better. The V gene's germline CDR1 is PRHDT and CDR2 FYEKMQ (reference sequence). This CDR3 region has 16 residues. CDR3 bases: TGTGCCAGCAGCTTAACCTCATCCGGCAGGGACTACGAGCAGTACTTC. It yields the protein CASSLTSSGRDYEQYF.

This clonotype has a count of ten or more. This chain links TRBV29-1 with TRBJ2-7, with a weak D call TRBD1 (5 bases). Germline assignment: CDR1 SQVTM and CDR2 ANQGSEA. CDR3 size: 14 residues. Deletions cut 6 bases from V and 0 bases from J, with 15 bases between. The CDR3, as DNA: TGCAGCGTAACCACCAGGGCAAACTCCTACGAGCAGTACTTC. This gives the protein CSVTTRANSYEQYF.